This T cell receptor beta chain was found in a study of identical twins. Findings and caveats of the study: The same donors were not followed; conclusions instead depended on cross-sectional statistical analysis.

The CDR3 runs 14 residues. CDR1 and CDR2 (germline): SGHRS, YFSETQ. Trimming stripped 3 bases from V and 8 bases from J, with 17 bases between. One entry per CDR3 protein, called by TCRdb with MiXCR from the 5' RACE reads. This sample has fewer than 800,000 distinct CDR3 sequences, with under 8.5% found just once. This clonotype has only a few counts. Its antigen is currently unknown. These data were likewise used in another study, on yellow fever vaccine responses in identical twins. That work adds: As reported, the vaccine T cell response of twins seemed partly convergent and partly personalized.

The chain combines TRBV5-1 with TRBJ1-1; weak D call: TRBD1 (5 bases). Sequenced: PBMCs. The TCR was taken from a woman aged 18-35 years in good health. The CDR3 spells CASSSWPGLGEAFF. The CDR3 coding sequence is TGCGCCAGCAGCTCTTGGCCGGGGCTGGGGGAAGCTTTCTTT.